The source of this TCR beta chain is a study of T cells after yellow fever vaccination. This clonotype was seen a handful of times. The TCR cDNA carried a universal primer site and UMIs from 5'RACE template switching. TCRdb reprocessed the 5' RACE reads with MiXCR, giving one entry per CDR3 protein. This table holds roughly 350,000 distinct CDR3 sequences, roughly 3.9% found once. Trimming removed 2 bases at V and 5 bases at J, with 20 bases between. This CDR3 contains 17 residues. Germline loops: CDR1 LGHNA, CDR2 YSLEER. The clonotype comes from a man between 18 and 35 years old who received the YFV17D yellow fever vaccine. This chain links TRBV4-3 with TRBJ2-3, with TRBD2 as a possible D gene (6 bases). The sample in question was PBMCs, obtained 5 days after the yellow fever booster vaccination. This CDR3 is CASSQSGGAPGQDTQYF. The CDR3 nucleotides read TGCGCCAGCAGCCAATCCGGAGGGGCTCCCGGCCAAGATACGCAGTATTTT.